The 28 T cell receptor beta chains below come from one sample, sequenced in a study of blood T cell repertoires in COVID-19. Repertoires were generated with immunoSEQ multiplex PCR, while TCRdb's copy carries only in-frame clones and drops some. Of more than 200,000 clones detected, 70% to 85% appear once; the ten largest clones hold more than 1.2%. Material for sequencing was peripheral blood. The receptor set was obtained from a woman aged 40 to 50 who had recovered from COVID-19.

This chain connects TRBV19 to TRBJ1-3; 8 bases are shared with TRBD1. The junction had 4 bases not matched to a gene; V was cut back by 9 bases and J by 0 bases. This CDR3 contains 14 residues. Germline CDR1 LNHDA, CDR2 SQIVND (reference sequence). The CDR3 nucleotides are TGTGCCAGCCGACAGGGGTTCTCTGGAAACACCATATATTTT. As protein: CASRQGFSGNTIYF.

This clone was seen just once. The chain joins TRBV7-9 to TRBJ1-2; 7 bases are a match to TRBD1. From germline, CDR1 is SEHNR and CDR2 FQNEAQ (reference sequence). The CDR3 sequence is 15 residues long. The trim removed 3 bases at V and 6 bases at J, leaving 10 bases unmatched. The CDR3 spells CASSFSDRARDGYTF. CDR3 in DNA: TGTGCCAGCAGCTTTAGCGACAGGGCTCGGGATGGCTACACCTTC. Full variable domain (rest looked up from reference TRBV7-9 and TRBJ1-2): DTGVSQNPRHKITKRGQNVTFRCDPISEHNRLYWYRQTLGQGPEFLTYFQNEAQLEKSRLLSDRFSAERPKGSFSTLEIQRTEQGDSAMYLCASSFSDRARDGYTFGSGTRLTVV.

The chain is built from TRBV21-1 and TRBJ1-5. TRBV21-1 is reported as a pseudogene. The CDR3 length is 17 residues. CDR3 sequence reads: CASSKERGRRGNQPQHF. The CDR3 bases are TGTGCCAGCAGCAAAGAGCGAGGGCGAAGGGGCAATCAGCCCCAGCATTTT.

The V call is TRBV2, the J call TRBJ1-4; D remains ambiguous. The CDR3 runs to 15 residues. Germline V lookup: CDR1 SNHLY, CDR2 FYNNEI. Trimming left V 2 bases short and J 5 bases short, with 12 bases between. CDR3 nucleotides: TGTGCCAGCAGTGAATTTCGGGGAGCAAATGAAAAACTGTTTTTT. It yields the protein CASSEFRGANEKLFF.

This rearrangement joins TRBV6-5 to TRBJ2-2, with a possible D match to TRBD2 (5 bases). Per germline, CDR1 MNHEY and CDR2 SVGAGI. Trimming shortened V by 4 bases and J by 5 bases, and 8 bases separated the two germline ends. The CDR3 runs to 13 residues. The CDR3 spells CASSFQRTGELFF. In nucleotides, the CDR3 is TGTGCCAGCAGTTTCCAGCGGACCGGGGAGCTGTTTTTT.

The chain recombines TRBV7-2 with TRBJ2-1, with D tentatively TRBD2 (5 bases). Trimming left V 3 bases short and J 9 bases short, with 9 bases between. The CDR3 is 12 residues long. Germline loops: CDR1 SGHTA, CDR2 FQGNSA. The CDR3 nucleotides are TGTGCCAGCAGCTTGGTCGAGGGTGAGCAGTTCTTC. As protein: CASSLVEGEQFF. The complete variable domain, with remaining parts taken from reference TRBV7-2 and TRBJ2-1, reads GAGVSQSPSNKVTEKGKDVELRCDPISGHTALYWYRQSLGQGLEFLIYFQGNSAPDKSGLPSDRFSAERTGGSVSTLTIQRTQQEDSAVYLCASSLVEGEQFFGPGTRLTVL.

This chain connects TRBV18 to TRBJ1-5; D is unclear. Trimming left V 8 bases short and J 0 bases short, with 8 bases between. The CDR3 contains 13 residues. Per germline, CDR1 KGHSH and CDR2 LQKENI. The CDR3 protein is CASQDDSNQPQHF. In DNA, the CDR3 is TGTGCCAGCCAGGATGATAGCAATCAGCCCCAGCATTTT.

This sequence joins TRBV9 and TRBJ2-7, with D uncertain. The germline V gene has CDR1 SGDLS and CDR2 YYNGEE. The CDR3 runs to 16 residues. Between the trimmed V and J ends, which lost 0 bases and 4 bases, there was a span of 17 bases. CDR3 amino acids: CASSVDGGVVAYEQYF. CDR3 sequence (DNA): TGTGCCAGCAGCGTAGACGGCGGAGTAGTGGCTTACGAGCAGTACTTC.

This sequence joins TRBV30 and TRBJ2-1; TRBD2 matches 10 bases. CDR1 is GTSNPN, CDR2 SVGIG, per germline (reference sequence). CDR3 size: 14 residues. J gave up 5 bases and V 4 bases, and 5 bases lay outside the gene matches. The DNA of the CDR3 is TGTGCCTGGAACCCGGGACTAGCGAACAATGAGCAGTTCTTC. Protein sequence: CAWNPGLANNEQFF.

This chain uses TRBV5-8 with TRBJ1-6, with TRBD1 matching over 8 bases. Germline V CDR1 and CDR2: SGHTS, YDEGEE. The CDR3 runs to 13 residues. The V segment lost 2 bases and the J segment 13 bases; nucleotides outside the gene matches: 5. The CDR3 spells CASSLGQGLPLHF. The DNA of the CDR3 is TGTGCCAGCAGCTTAGGACAGGGTCTTCCCCTCCACTTT.

The gene calls are TRBV4-2 and TRBJ1-6; D perhaps matches TRBD1 (5 bases). CDR1 and CDR2 (germline): LGHNA, YNFKEQ. The CDR3 runs 13 residues. Trimming removed 5 bases from V and 7 bases from J, with 9 bases in between. The CDR3 spells CASSNTGNSPLHF. The CDR3 nucleotides are TGTGCCAGCAGCAACACAGGAAATTCACCCCTCCACTTT.

The J gene is TRBJ2-4, the V gene TRBV4-2; 7 bases agree with TRBD1. The V and J ends lost 3 bases and 0 bases, in that order; junction bases with no gene match: 5. The CDR3 has 16 residues. Per the germline V gene, CDR1 is LGHNA and CDR2 is YNFKEQ. The CDR3 is CASSQAQGLAKNIQYF. The CDR3 nucleotides are TGTGCCAGCAGCCAGGCACAGGGGCTAGCCAAAAACATTCAGTACTTC.

The chain carries TRBV7-2 and TRBJ2-5; 12 positions match TRBD1. The length of the CDR3 is 16 residues. The germline gives CDR1 SGHTA, CDR2 FQGNSA. The V gene end was trimmed by 3 bases and the J gene end by 5 bases; junction bases not matched to a gene: 7. The CDR3 DNA sequence: TGTGCCAGCAGCTTGTCGGGACAGGGGGCCGGGGAGACCCAGTACTTC. This codes for CASSLSGQGAGETQYF.

This chain uses TRBV6-6 with TRBJ2-1, with 9 bases matching TRBD2. The CDR3 is made up of 15 amino acids. V dropped 7 bases and J dropped 5; count of bases not matched to a gene: 9. CDR1 and CDR2 (germline): MNHNY, SVGAGI (reference sequence). As DNA, the CDR3 is TGTGCCAGCAACTCAGGCGGGGGGGCGCACAATGAGCAGTTCTTC. Protein sequence: CASNSGGGAHNEQFF.

The V and J genes are TRBV12-3 or TRBV12-4 and TRBJ2-1; D not resolved. Trimming removed 2 bases at V and 10 bases at J, with 9 bases between. The CDR3 runs 12 residues. This CDR3 is CASSLSRWEQFF. The CDR3 coding sequence is TGTGCCAGCAGTTTAAGTCGGTGGGAGCAGTTCTTC.

The chain is built from TRBV11-2 and TRBJ1-5; no clear D gene. The germline V gene encodes CDR1 SGHAT and CDR2 FQNNGV. Trimming left V 2 bases short and J 8 bases short, with 16 bases between. CDR3 length equals 15 residues. The CDR3 spells CASSLNGGSSKPQHF. The DNA for the CDR3 is TGTGCCAGCAGCTTAAATGGCGGCAGTAGTAAGCCCCAGCATTTT.

The V and J genes are TRBV5-1 and TRBJ2-1, with D maybe TRBD2 (6 bases). The CDR3 has 15 residues. Per germline, CDR1 SGHRS and CDR2 YFSETQ. Trimming removed 0 bases at V and 0 bases at J, with 7 bases between. This chain's CDR3 is CASSLDGGSYNEQFF. DNA for the CDR3: TGCGCCAGCAGCTTGGACGGGGGCTCCTACAATGAGCAGTTCTTC.

The chain couples TRBV20-1 to TRBJ1-5; weak D call: TRBD1 (6 bases). Germline V lookup: CDR1 DFQATT, CDR2 SNEGSKA (reference sequence). CDR3 length equals 18 residues. V dropped 6 bases and J dropped 0 bases, with 24 bases sitting between them. The CDR3 loop is CSASGDYNRVNSNQPQHF. The CDR3, as DNA: TGCAGTGCCAGTGGGGATTATAACAGGGTAAATAGCAATCAGCCCCAGCATTTT.

The chain couples TRBV19 to TRBJ1-2; tentative D call: TRBD1 (6 bases). Germline CDR1 is LNHDA and CDR2 is SQIVND (reference sequence). The CDR3 totals 13 residues. V lost 5 bases to trimming and J lost 4 bases, with 11 bases between them. The CDR3 DNA reads as TGTGCCAGTAGTCTCCCCAGGGGCTATGGCTACACCTTC. Protein sequence: CASSLPRGYGYTF.

The chain combines TRBV28 with TRBJ1-2; D may be TRBD1 (6 bases). CDR1 is MDHEN, CDR2 SYDVKM, per germline. V was cut by 10 bases and J by 3 bases, with 21 bases left in between. There are 15 residues in the CDR3. CDR3 in DNA: TGTGCCACCAGCCTGACGGGGGCGGGGGACTATGGCTACACCTTC. It translates to CATSLTGAGDYGYTF.

The chain uses TRBV2 and TRBJ2-5; D call uncertain. This CDR3 is 13 amino acids long. V was pared by 4 bases and J by 4 bases, with 10 bases between. CDR1 SNHLY and CDR2 FYNNEI come from the germline V gene. CDR3 DNA sequence: TGTGCCAGCAGTGTTGATCTCGGAGAGACCCAGTACTTC. Translated, it gives CASSVDLGETQYF.

The sample holds one count of this clone. The chain couples TRBV5-5 to TRBJ2-7; perhaps TRBD2 as D (6 bases). This CDR3 comprises 16 residues. Germline assignment: CDR1 SGHKS and CDR2 YYEKEE (reference sequence). V was cut by 3 bases and J by 2 bases, with 18 bases left in between. DNA of the CDR3: TGTGCCAGCAGCTCGGCCGTCTGGGAGGTAGCCTACGAGCAGTACTTC. Protein sequence: CASSSAVWEVAYEQYF.

J is TRBJ1-5 and V is TRBV6-2 or TRBV6-3; 7 positions match TRBD1. CDR3 length: 16 residues. From germline, CDR1 is MNHEY and CDR2 SVGEGT. After removal of 2 bases from V and 2 bases from J, the junction contained 6 bases not matched to a gene. The CDR3 sequence is CASSYLQGVGNQPQHF. The CDR3 nucleotides read TGTGCCAGCAGTTACCTTCAGGGGGTTGGCAATCAGCCCCAGCATTTT.

This clone was recorded only once. Here the CDR3 reads CASSEQGTFNQPQHF. CDR3 DNA: TGTGCCAGCAGTGAGCAGGGGACCTTCAATCAGCCCCAGCATTTT. The chain is built from TRBV6-1 and TRBJ1-5, with D possibly matching TRBD1 (6 bases). Germline values: CDR1 MNHNS, CDR2 SASEGT. The ends were cut back, 3 bases at V and 3 bases at J, with 12 bases in the middle. This CDR3 comprises 15 residues.

J is TRBJ2-7 and V is TRBV7-2; tentatively, D is TRBD2 (6 bases). Trimming removed 1 base at V and 7 bases at J, with 20 bases between. From germline, CDR1 is SGHTA and CDR2 FQGNSA. This CDR3 contains 16 residues. Here the CDR3 reads CASSLGARGLAGEQYF. As DNA, the CDR3 is TGTGCCAGCAGCTTAGGGGCCCGCGGGCTCGCGGGGGAGCAGTACTTC.

This clone was detected only a few times. The chain uses TRBV5-4 and TRBJ2-7; 12 nucleotides match TRBD2. The CDR3 has 14 residues. Unmatched junction bases numbered 3, after V lost 2 bases and J lost 6 bases. The V gene's germline CDR1 is SGHNT and CDR2 YYREEE (reference sequence). CDR3 protein: CASSLLAGGGEQYF. DNA for the CDR3: TGTGCCAGCAGCTTACTAGCGGGGGGCGGCGAGCAGTACTTC.

V usage is TRBV12-3 or TRBV12-4 and J usage is TRBJ1-1, with TRBD1 matching 9 bases. With V trimmed by 6 bases and J by 8 bases, 7 bases remained unmatched. CDR3 length: 13 residues. The CDR3 spells CASRATGGSEAFF. CDR3 nucleotides: TGTGCCAGCAGAGCCACAGGGGGCTCAGAAGCTTTCTTT.

The chain uses TRBV19 and TRBJ2-5; 8 nucleotides match TRBD1. After removal of 4 bases from V and 4 bases from J, the junction contained 8 bases not matched to a gene. Per germline, CDR1 LNHDA and CDR2 SQIVND (reference sequence). The CDR3 totals 15 residues. The CDR3 here is CASSSPGQAGETQYF. The CDR3 nucleotides read TGTGCCAGTAGTAGTCCGGGACAGGCAGGAGAGACCCAGTACTTC.